These T cell receptor beta chains were read from a single sample in a study of OX40 agonist ivuxolimab in advanced cancers. Assay: immunoSEQ multiplex PCR; the TCRdb copy retains only in-frame clones and omits some. This table has about 79,000 clones, around 94% appearing once. Material: CD4+ or CD8+ T cells sorted from blood, obtained in a trial of the OX40 agonist ivuxolimab. Every receptor here comes from an adult with an advanced solid tumor such as melanoma, head and neck, liver or kidney cancer. Both conserved end residues are part of each CDR3. D genes are given only for firm matches. Size values are once, few and many counts, or a class for expanded clones, and some rows have none.

d_call: .
v_call: TRBV19
cdr3_length: 16
clone_size: .
j_call: TRBJ2-1
cdr3_nt: TGTGCCAGTAGTATCCGAAGGAGGGGAGGTGGCAATGAGCAGTTCTTC
cdr3_aa: CASSIRRRGGGNEQFF

d_call: TRBD1
v_call: TRBV19
cdr3_length: 17
clone_size: .
j_call: TRBJ2-7
cdr3_nt: TGTGCCAGTAGTCTCCCAAGGACCGGGACAGGGTTCTACGAGCAGTACTTC
cdr3_aa: CASSLPRTGTGFYEQYF

d_call: .
v_call: TRBV5-6
cdr3_length: 15
clone_size: .
j_call: TRBJ2-3
cdr3_nt: TGTGCCAGCAGCGCCCCGACAGGAGGCACAGATACGCAGTATTTT
cdr3_aa: CASSAPTGGTDTQYF

d_call: .
v_call: TRBV19
cdr3_length: 12
clone_size: once
j_call: TRBJ2-2
cdr3_nt: TGTGCCAGTAGTATAGGTCCCGGGGAGCTGTTTTTT
cdr3_aa: CASSIGPGELFF

d_call: TRBD2
v_call: TRBV4-1
cdr3_length: 13
clone_size: once
j_call: TRBJ2-5
cdr3_nt: TGCGCCAGCAGCCAAATAGCGGGAGAGACCCAGTACTTC
cdr3_aa: CASSQIAGETQYF

d_call: .
v_call: TRBV28
cdr3_length: 12
clone_size: .
j_call: TRBJ2-3
cdr3_nt: TGTGCCAGCCATCAGGGGACAGATACGCAGTATTTT
cdr3_aa: CASHQGTDTQYF

d_call: TRBD1
v_call: TRBV25-1
cdr3_length: 16
clone_size: .
j_call: TRBJ1-1
cdr3_nt: TGTGCCAGCAGCGACAGGGGGCGCGGGTTGGAGTCTGAAGCTTTCTTT
cdr3_aa: CASSDRGRGLESEAFF

d_call: .
v_call: TRBV2
cdr3_length: 18
clone_size: .
j_call: TRBJ1-5
cdr3_nt: TGTGCCAGCAGTGCCTTCCACCGGGACAACTATAGCAATCAGCCCCAGCATTTT
cdr3_aa: CASSAFHRDNYSNQPQHF

d_call: TRBD2
v_call: TRBV4-1
cdr3_length: 15
clone_size: once
j_call: TRBJ2-1
cdr3_nt: TGCGCCAGCAGCCAAGTGGCGGGGGACCACAATGAGCAGTTCTTC
cdr3_aa: CASSQVAGDHNEQFF

d_call: .
v_call: TRBV4-2
cdr3_length: 14
clone_size: .
j_call: TRBJ2-7
cdr3_nt: TGTGCCAGCAGCCAAGAAGCAGTTAAGTACGAGCAGTACTTC
cdr3_aa: CASSQEAVKYEQYF

d_call: .
v_call: TRBV27
cdr3_length: 13
clone_size: .
j_call: TRBJ2-7
cdr3_nt: TGTGCCAGCAGTCTCGGACAGAGCTACGAGCAGTACTTC
cdr3_aa: CASSLGQSYEQYF

d_call: .
v_call: TRBV4-2
cdr3_length: 16
clone_size: .
j_call: TRBJ1-2
cdr3_nt: TGTGCCAGCAGCCAAGTCCCGGGGGAGGTCCCCTATGGCTACACCTTC
cdr3_aa: CASSQVPGEVPYGYTF

d_call: .
v_call: TRBV5-4
cdr3_length: 13
clone_size: once
j_call: TRBJ2-7
cdr3_nt: TGTGCCAGCAGCCCCAGACACCTCTACGAGCAGTACTTC
cdr3_aa: CASSPRHLYEQYF

d_call: .
v_call: TRBV7-9
cdr3_length: 13
clone_size: .
j_call: TRBJ2-7
cdr3_nt: TGTGCCAGCAGCTTACCCGCGGCCTACGAGCAGTACTTC
cdr3_aa: CASSLPAAYEQYF

d_call: TRBD2
v_call: TRBV27
cdr3_length: 16
clone_size: .
j_call: TRBJ2-5
cdr3_nt: TGTGCCAGCAGTCTCCTGACTAGCAACTCTCAAGAGACCCAGTACTTC
cdr3_aa: CASSLLTSNSQETQYF

d_call: TRBD2
v_call: TRBV6-6
cdr3_length: 14
clone_size: .
j_call: TRBJ2-1
cdr3_nt: TGTGCCAGCAGCCTAGCGGGGGGACACAATGAGCAGTTCTTC
cdr3_aa: CASSLAGGHNEQFF

d_call: .
v_call: TRBV4-3
cdr3_length: 15
clone_size: .
j_call: TRBJ2-7
cdr3_nt: TGCGCCAGCAGCCATCACCGAGAGGCAATCTACGAGCAGTACTTC
cdr3_aa: CASSHHREAIYEQYF

d_call: TRBD2
v_call: TRBV28
cdr3_length: 13
clone_size: .
j_call: TRBJ2-1
cdr3_nt: TGTGCCAGCCGGGAGGAAAACAACAATGAGCAGTTCTTC
cdr3_aa: CASREENNNEQFF

d_call: TRBD1
v_call: TRBV4-1
cdr3_length: 18
clone_size: once
j_call: TRBJ1-1
cdr3_nt: TGCGCCAGCAGCCAAGATTTCCGGCGGGCAGGGGGTCTCGCTGAAGCTTTCTTT
cdr3_aa: CASSQDFRRAGGLAEAFF

d_call: .
v_call: TRBV14
cdr3_length: 17
clone_size: .
j_call: TRBJ2-1
cdr3_nt: TGTGCCAGCAGCCCCGAAGGGGGTGTAGCGGAGGACAATGAGCAGTTCTTC
cdr3_aa: CASSPEGGVAEDNEQFF

d_call: .
v_call: TRBV25-1
cdr3_length: 13
clone_size: .
j_call: TRBJ2-2
cdr3_nt: TGTGCCAGCAGTGAACAGAACACCGGGGAGCTGTTTTTT
cdr3_aa: CASSEQNTGELFF

d_call: .
v_call: TRBV5-6
cdr3_length: 16
clone_size: .
j_call: TRBJ2-7
cdr3_nt: TGTGCCAGCAGCTTGAAGCAGTTAGGGTTTTTTTACGAGCAGTACTTC
cdr3_aa: CASSLKQLGFFYEQYF

d_call: .
v_call: TRBV21-1
cdr3_length: 14
clone_size: .
j_call: TRBJ1-1
cdr3_nt: TGTGCCAGCAGCAAAGCTGGGGTTCGCACTGAAGCTTTCTTT
cdr3_aa: CASSKAGVRTEAFF

d_call: .
v_call: TRBV19
cdr3_length: 14
clone_size: .
j_call: TRBJ2-1
cdr3_nt: TGTGCCAGTAGTATTGACAGTACCTACAATGAGCAGTTCTTC
cdr3_aa: CASSIDSTYNEQFF

d_call: .
v_call: TRBV7-2
cdr3_length: 17
clone_size: .
j_call: TRBJ2-7
cdr3_nt: TGTGCCAGCAGCTTATTAAAGGAATCGGGGTTTTCCTACGAGCAGTACTTC
cdr3_aa: CASSLLKESGFSYEQYF

d_call: .
v_call: TRBV27
cdr3_length: 12
clone_size: .
j_call: TRBJ2-1
cdr3_nt: TGTGCCAGCAGTCTAACCGGCAATGAGCAGTTCTTC
cdr3_aa: CASSLTGNEQFF

d_call: TRBD2
v_call: TRBV9
cdr3_length: 15
clone_size: .
j_call: TRBJ2-3
cdr3_nt: TGTGCCAGCAGCCCAAGCGGGGGGGGCACAGATACGCAGTATTTT
cdr3_aa: CASSPSGGGTDTQYF

d_call: TRBD1
v_call: TRBV6-6
cdr3_length: 15
clone_size: .
j_call: TRBJ2-7
cdr3_nt: TGTGCCAGCAGTTACTCGAGGCAGGGGGACCCCGAGCAGTACTTC
cdr3_aa: CASSYSRQGDPEQYF

d_call: TRBD1
v_call: TRBV28
cdr3_length: 16
clone_size: .
j_call: TRBJ1-5
cdr3_nt: TGTGCCAGCAGTTTACCACCTCGACAGGGAGACCAGCCCCAGCATTTT
cdr3_aa: CASSLPPRQGDQPQHF

d_call: .
v_call: TRBV7-3
cdr3_length: 14
clone_size: .
j_call: TRBJ2-3
cdr3_nt: TGTGCCAGCAGACAATCGCCAGGCACAGATACGCAGTATTTT
cdr3_aa: CASRQSPGTDTQYF

d_call: TRBD1
v_call: TRBV29-1
cdr3_length: 13
clone_size: once
j_call: TRBJ2-4
cdr3_nt: TGCAGCGTTGTCGTAGACAGGGGGTACATTCAGTACTTC
cdr3_aa: CSVVVDRGYIQYF

d_call: .
v_call: TRBV28
cdr3_length: 14
clone_size: .
j_call: TRBJ2-5
cdr3_nt: TGTGCCAGCAGTGGCGGTGCCGAGTTATGGACCCAGTACTTC
cdr3_aa: CASSGGAELWTQYF

d_call: .
v_call: TRBV30
cdr3_length: 12
clone_size: .
j_call: TRBJ2-1
cdr3_nt: TGTGCCTGGAGTGTTGACTACAATGAGCAGTTCTTC
cdr3_aa: CAWSVDYNEQFF

d_call: TRBD2
v_call: TRBV5-5
cdr3_length: 13
clone_size: once
j_call: TRBJ2-7
cdr3_nt: TGTGCCAGCAGCGTAGGGACGGGGGGCGAGCAGTACTTC
cdr3_aa: CASSVGTGGEQYF

d_call: .
v_call: TRBV6-5
cdr3_length: 13
clone_size: .
j_call: TRBJ1-6
cdr3_nt: TGTGCCAGCCAAGCCGGGGGGGGGTCACCCCTCCACTTT
cdr3_aa: CASQAGGGSPLHF

d_call: .
v_call: TRBV19
cdr3_length: 13
clone_size: .
j_call: TRBJ1-2
cdr3_nt: TGTGCCAGTAGTCGGCGGGGGCAGGATGGCTACACCTTC
cdr3_aa: CASSRRGQDGYTF

d_call: .
v_call: TRBV19
cdr3_length: 14
clone_size: .
j_call: TRBJ1-5
cdr3_nt: TGTGCCAGTAGTATGTGGGGGGCCAGGCAGCCCCAGCATTTT
cdr3_aa: CASSMWGARQPQHF

d_call: .
v_call: TRBV27
cdr3_length: 15
clone_size: .
j_call: TRBJ2-1
cdr3_nt: TGTGCCAGCAGTTTTAGGGGGGGGTCCTACAATGAGCAGTTCTTC
cdr3_aa: CASSFRGGSYNEQFF

d_call: TRBD1
v_call: TRBV14
cdr3_length: 20
clone_size: .
j_call: TRBJ1-4
cdr3_nt: TGTGCCAGCAGCCAAGGTACGACAGGGGGCACATTTGTAACTAATGAAAAACTGTTTTTT
cdr3_aa: CASSQGTTGGTFVTNEKLFF

d_call: TRBD1
v_call: TRBV19
cdr3_length: 15
clone_size: .
j_call: TRBJ1-5
cdr3_nt: TGTGCCAGTATGGGGACAGGGACCAATAATCAGCCCCAGCATTTT
cdr3_aa: CASMGTGTNNQPQHF

d_call: TRBD1
v_call: TRBV9
cdr3_length: 15
clone_size: .
j_call: TRBJ2-7
cdr3_nt: TGTGCCAGCAGCGTAGGTTGGGGACAGACCTACGGGCAGTACTTC
cdr3_aa: CASSVGWGQTYGQYF